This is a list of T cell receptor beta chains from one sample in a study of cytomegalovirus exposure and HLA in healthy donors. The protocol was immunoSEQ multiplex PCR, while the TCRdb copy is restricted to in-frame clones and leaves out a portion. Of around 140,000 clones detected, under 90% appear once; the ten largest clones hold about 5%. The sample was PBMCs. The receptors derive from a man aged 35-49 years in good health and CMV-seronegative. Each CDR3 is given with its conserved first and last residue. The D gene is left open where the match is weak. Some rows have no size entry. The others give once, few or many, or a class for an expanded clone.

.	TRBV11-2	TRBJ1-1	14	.	TGTGCCAGCAGCTACGACAGGAAGAACACTGAAGCTTTCTTT	CASSYDRKNTEAFF
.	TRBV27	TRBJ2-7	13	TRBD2	TGTGCCAGCAGTTTAGGGAGGGCCGACGAGCAGTACTTC	CASSLGRADEQYF
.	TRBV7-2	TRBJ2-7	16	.	TGTGCCAGCAGCTTAGGGTTAACAGGTCGCTCCTACGAGCAGTACTTC	CASSLGLTGRSYEQYF
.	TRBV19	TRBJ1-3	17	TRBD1	TGTGCCAGTAGTCCCCGAACAGGGGGTGCCTCTGGAAACACCATATATTTT	CASSPRTGGASGNTIYF
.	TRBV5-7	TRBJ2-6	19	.	TGTGCCAGCAGCTTGGCGAGGCGGGCGGGTCGGGTTGGGGCCAACGTCCTGACTTTC	CASSLARRAGRVGANVLTF
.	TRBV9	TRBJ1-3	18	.	TGTGCCAGCAGCTTAAGGGAGGGGGGGAATAGCTCTGGAAACACCATATATTTT	CASSLREGGNSSGNTIYF
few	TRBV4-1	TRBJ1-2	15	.	TGCGCCAGCAGCCAAGTTGGACAGTCTCTCTATGGCTACACCTTC	CASSQVGQSLYGYTF
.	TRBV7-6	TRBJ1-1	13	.	TGTGCCAGCAGCTCCCGACTAAACACTGAAGCTTTCTTT	CASSSRLNTEAFF
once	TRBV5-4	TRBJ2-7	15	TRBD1	TGTGCCAGCAGCCCGCCGACAGGGGACTTCGGCGAGCAGTACTTC	CASSPPTGDFGEQYF
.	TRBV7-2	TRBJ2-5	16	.	TGTGCCAGCAGCTTAGGTTCGAGGGCCCTCAGGGAGACCCAGTACTTC	CASSLGSRALRETQYF
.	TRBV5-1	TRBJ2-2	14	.	TGCGCCAGCTACCTAGTGGAAAACACCGGGGAGCTGTTTTTT	CASYLVENTGELFF
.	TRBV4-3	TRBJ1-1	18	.	TGCGCCAGCAGCCAAGATTATTCGCAGGGGAGTGCTAACACTGAAGCTTTCTTT	CASSQDYSQGSANTEAFF
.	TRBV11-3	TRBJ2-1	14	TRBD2	TGTGCCAGCAGCCCCCGCGGCGGGGGCAATGAGCAGTTCTTC	CASSPRGGGNEQFF
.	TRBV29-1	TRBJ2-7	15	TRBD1	TGCAGCGTTGAAGATCGGAGACAGGGATCCTACGAGCAGTACTTC	CSVEDRRQGSYEQYF
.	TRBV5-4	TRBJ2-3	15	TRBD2	TGTGCCAGCAGCTTTAGCGGGGCTAGCACAGATACGCAGTATTTT	CASSFSGASTDTQYF
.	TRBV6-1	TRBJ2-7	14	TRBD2	TGTGCCAGCAGTTATAGCGGGGGCTCCTACGAGCAGTACTTC	CASSYSGGSYEQYF
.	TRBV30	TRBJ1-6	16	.	TGTGCCTGGACCGAGGTGGTGAACCCCTATAATTCACCCCTCCACTTT	CAWTEVVNPYNSPLHF
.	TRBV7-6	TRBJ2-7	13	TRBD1	TGTGCCAGCAGCATAACAGGGGTCCACGAGCAGTACTTC	CASSITGVHEQYF
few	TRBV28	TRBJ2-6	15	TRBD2	TGTGCCAGCAGCTTTAGCGGGGGTGGGGCCAACGTCCTGACTTTC	CASSFSGGGANVLTF
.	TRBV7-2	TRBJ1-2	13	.	TGTGCCAGCAGCTTGGGTGGGCCCTATGGCTACACCTTC	CASSLGGPYGYTF
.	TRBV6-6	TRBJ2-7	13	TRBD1	TGTGCCAGCAGGAAGGGACAGGGGTACGAGCAGTACTTC	CASRKGQGYEQYF
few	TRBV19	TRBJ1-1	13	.	TGTGCCAGTAGGGACAGATCGAACACTGAAGCTTTCTTT	CASRDRSNTEAFF
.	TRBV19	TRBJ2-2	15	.	TGTGCCAGTAGGAGTCAGGGGGGTAACACCGGGGAGCTGTTTTTT	CASRSQGGNTGELFF
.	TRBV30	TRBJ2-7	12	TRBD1	TGTGCCTGGAGTGGGGACAGTTACGAGCAGTACTTC	CAWSGDSYEQYF
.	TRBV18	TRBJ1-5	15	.	TGTGCCAGCTCACTGGACTGGGGTGGTAATCAGCCCCAGCATTTT	CASSLDWGGNQPQHF
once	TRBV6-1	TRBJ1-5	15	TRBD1	TGTGCCAGCGGCCGAGTCGGACAGGGGGATCAGCCCCAGCATTTT	CASGRVGQGDQPQHF
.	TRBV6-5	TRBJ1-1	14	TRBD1	TGTGCCAGCAGTTCGGGACAGTGGTTTGATGAAGCTTTCTTT	CASSSGQWFDEAFF
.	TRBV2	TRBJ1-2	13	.	TGTGCCAGCTGGGACAAGATAAACTATGGCTACACCTTC	CASWDKINYGYTF
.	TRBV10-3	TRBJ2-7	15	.	TGTGCCATCAGTGAGTCTGAGGGTAAGGCCTACGAGCAGTACTTC	CAISESEGKAYEQYF
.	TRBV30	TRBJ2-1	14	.	TGTGCCTGCTGTGGAGGGGTGGCCTACAATGAGCAGTTCTTC	CACCGGVAYNEQFF
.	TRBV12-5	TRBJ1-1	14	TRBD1	TGTGCTAGTGGACCTGGGACAGTTGACACTGAAGCTTTCTTT	CASGPGTVDTEAFF
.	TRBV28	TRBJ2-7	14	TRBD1	TGTGCCAGCACCCAACAGGGGGTGAAGTACGAGCAGTACTTC	CASTQQGVKYEQYF
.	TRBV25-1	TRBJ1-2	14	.	TGTGCCAGCAGCACCCTGGGGGGTGGCTATGGCTACACCTTC	CASSTLGGGYGYTF
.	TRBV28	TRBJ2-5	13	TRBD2	TGTGCCAGCAAGACGGGGGGGAAAGAGACCCAGTACTTC	CASKTGGKETQYF
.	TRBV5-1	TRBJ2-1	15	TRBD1	TGCGCCAGCAGCCCTCGGACAGGGGCTTACAATGAGCAGTTCTTC	CASSPRTGAYNEQFF
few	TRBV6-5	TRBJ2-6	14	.	TGTGCCAGCAGGCAGGGTTCTGGGGCCAACGTCCTGACTTTC	CASRQGSGANVLTF
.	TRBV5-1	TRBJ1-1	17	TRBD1	TGCGCCAGCAGCGTGGGGCCGACAGGGTCCCTGAACACTGAAGCTTTCTTT	CASSVGPTGSLNTEAFF
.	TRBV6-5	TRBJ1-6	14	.	TGTGCCAGCAGTTCTTCAGGGTGGTATTCCCCCCTCCACTTT	CASSSSGWYSPLHF
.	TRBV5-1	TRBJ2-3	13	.	TGCGCCAGCAGCCCGAACCTAATAGATACGCAGTATTTT	CASSPNLIDTQYF
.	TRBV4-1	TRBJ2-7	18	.	TGCGCCAGCAGCCAAGAGTCGTCGAGTCGGATTTTCTACTACGAGCAGTACTTC	CASSQESSSRIFYYEQYF
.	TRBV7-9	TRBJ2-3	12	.	TGTGCCAGCAGCTTAGTCGGGAACGCGCAGTATTTT	CASSLVGNAQYF
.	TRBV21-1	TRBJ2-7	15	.	TGTGCCAGCAGCAAGAAGGGACTCAGCTCCTACGAGCAGTACTTC	CASSKKGLSSYEQYF
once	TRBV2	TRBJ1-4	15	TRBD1	TGTGCCAGCATGGACGACAGGGGTTGGAATGAAAAACTGTTTTTT	CASMDDRGWNEKLFF
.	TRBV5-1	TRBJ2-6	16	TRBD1	TGCGCCAGCAGCCAAAGACAGGGGTCAGGGGCCAACGTCCTGACTTTC	CASSQRQGSGANVLTF
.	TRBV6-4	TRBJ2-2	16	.	TGTGCCAGCAGTGACTCCAGGGTTACGAACACCGGGGAGCTGTTTTTT	CASSDSRVTNTGELFF
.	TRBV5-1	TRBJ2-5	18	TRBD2	TGCGCCAGCAGCTTGGCACCTCTAAGTAGCGGGGGGCAAGAGACCCAGTACTTC	CASSLAPLSSGGQETQYF
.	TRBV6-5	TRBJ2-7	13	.	TGTGCCAGCAGTTACTCGACTGGCTACGAGCAGTACTTC	CASSYSTGYEQYF
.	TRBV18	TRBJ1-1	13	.	TGTGCCAGCTCACCGTTAGAGAACACTGAAGCTTTCTTT	CASSPLENTEAFF
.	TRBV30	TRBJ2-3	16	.	TGTGCTTTTAAACCGGGACTCAGAAAAAACACAGATACGCAGTATTTT	CAFKPGLRKNTDTQYF
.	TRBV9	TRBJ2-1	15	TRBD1	TGTGCCAGCAGCGCAGGACAGGTAGTTTACAATGAGCAGTTCTTC	CASSAGQVVYNEQFF
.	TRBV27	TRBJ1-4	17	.	TGTGCCAGCAGTCCCCTGGGGGGGCGCAGGGCTAATGAAAAACTGTTTTTT	CASSPLGGRRANEKLFF
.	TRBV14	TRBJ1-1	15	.	TGTGCCAGCAGCCAAGCGAGCGGGGGGAACACTGAAGCTTTCTTT	CASSQASGGNTEAFF
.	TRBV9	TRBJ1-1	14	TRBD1	TGTGCCAGCAGCGGTCGACAGGGGAACACTGAAGCTTTCTTT	CASSGRQGNTEAFF
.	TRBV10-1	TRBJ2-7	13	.	TGCGCCAGCAGTGACGGGGGGCGGCGGGAGCAGTACTTC	CASSDGGRREQYF
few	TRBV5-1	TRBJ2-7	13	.	TGCGCCAGCAGCTCGAATTACAGGTACGAGCAGTACTTC	CASSSNYRYEQYF
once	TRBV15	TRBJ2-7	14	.	TGTGCCACCAGTCAGCCAGGGGCCGTCTACGAGCAGTACTTC	CATSQPGAVYEQYF
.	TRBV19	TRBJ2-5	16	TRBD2	TGTGCCAGTAGTATTCAGACTAGCGGGGATCAAGAGACCCAGTACTTC	CASSIQTSGDQETQYF